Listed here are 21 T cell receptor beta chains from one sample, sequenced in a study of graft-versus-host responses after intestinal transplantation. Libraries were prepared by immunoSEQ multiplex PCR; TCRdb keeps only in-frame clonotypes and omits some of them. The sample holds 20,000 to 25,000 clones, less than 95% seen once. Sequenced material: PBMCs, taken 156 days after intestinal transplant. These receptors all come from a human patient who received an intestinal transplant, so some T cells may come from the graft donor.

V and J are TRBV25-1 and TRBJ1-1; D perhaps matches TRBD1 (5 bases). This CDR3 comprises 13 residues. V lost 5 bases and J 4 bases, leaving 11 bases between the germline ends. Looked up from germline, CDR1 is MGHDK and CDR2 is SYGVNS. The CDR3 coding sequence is TGTGCCAGCAGTCGGGGGGGGTTCACTGAAGCTTTCTTT. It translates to CASSRGGFTEAFF.

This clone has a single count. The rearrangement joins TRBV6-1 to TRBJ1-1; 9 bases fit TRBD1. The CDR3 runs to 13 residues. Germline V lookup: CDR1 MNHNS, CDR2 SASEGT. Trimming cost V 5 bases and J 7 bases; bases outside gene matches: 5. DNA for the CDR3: TGTGCCAGCAGTCGGACAGGGGTGGGTGAAGCTTTCTTT. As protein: CASSRTGVGEAFF.

For the CDR3, the DNA is TGTGCCAGCAGCCCAGTCGCAGGACAGGGGAATGAAAAACTGTTTTTT. Translation: CASSPVAGQGNEKLFF. This chain joins TRBV6-6 and TRBJ1-4, with 9 bases fitting TRBD1. Germline loops: CDR1 MNHNY, CDR2 SVGAGI (reference sequence). V lost 6 bases and J lost 5; bases outside the gene matches: 10. The CDR3 length is 16 residues.

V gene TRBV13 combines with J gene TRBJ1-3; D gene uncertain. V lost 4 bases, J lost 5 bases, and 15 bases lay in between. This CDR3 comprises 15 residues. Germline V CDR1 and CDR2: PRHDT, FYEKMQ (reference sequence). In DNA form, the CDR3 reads TGTGCCAGCAGCTCGGAGGGCCAAGGAAGAAACACCATATATTTT. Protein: CASSSEGQGRNTIYF.

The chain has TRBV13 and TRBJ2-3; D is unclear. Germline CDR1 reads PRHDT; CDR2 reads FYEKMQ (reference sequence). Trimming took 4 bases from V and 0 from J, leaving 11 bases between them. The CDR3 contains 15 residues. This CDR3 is CASSYLPPSTDTQYF. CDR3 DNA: TGTGCCAGCAGCTACCTCCCGCCGAGCACAGATACGCAGTATTTT.

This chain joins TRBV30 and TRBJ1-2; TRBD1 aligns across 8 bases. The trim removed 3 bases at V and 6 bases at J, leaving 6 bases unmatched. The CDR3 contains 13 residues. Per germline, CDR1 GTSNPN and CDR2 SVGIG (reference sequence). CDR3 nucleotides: TGTGCCTGGAGGAGGACAGGGAAGGATGGCTACACCTTC. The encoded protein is CAWRRTGKDGYTF.

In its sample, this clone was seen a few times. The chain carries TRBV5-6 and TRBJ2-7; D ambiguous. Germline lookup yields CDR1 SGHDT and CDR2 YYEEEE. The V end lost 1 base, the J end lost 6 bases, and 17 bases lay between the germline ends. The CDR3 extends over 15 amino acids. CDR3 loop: CASSLRPNLNSEQYF. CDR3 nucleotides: TGTGCCAGCAGCTTGCGGCCCAACCTAAACTCCGAGCAGTACTTC.

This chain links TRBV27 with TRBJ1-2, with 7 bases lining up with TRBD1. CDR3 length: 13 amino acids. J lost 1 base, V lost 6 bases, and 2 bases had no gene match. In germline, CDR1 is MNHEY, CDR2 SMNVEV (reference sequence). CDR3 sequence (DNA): TGTGCCAGCAGCAGGGGGGTTAACTATGGCTACACCTTC. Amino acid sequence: CASSRGVNYGYTF.

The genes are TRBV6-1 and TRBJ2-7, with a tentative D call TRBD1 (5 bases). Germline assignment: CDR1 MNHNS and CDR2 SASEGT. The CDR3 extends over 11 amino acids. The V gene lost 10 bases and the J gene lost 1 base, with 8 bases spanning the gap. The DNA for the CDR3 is TGTGCCACCAGGGAATCCTACGAGCAGTACTTC. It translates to CATRESYEQYF.

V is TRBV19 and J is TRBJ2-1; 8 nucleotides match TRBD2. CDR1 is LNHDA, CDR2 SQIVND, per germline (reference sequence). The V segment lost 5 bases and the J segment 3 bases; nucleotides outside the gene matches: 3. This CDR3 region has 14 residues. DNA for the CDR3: TGTGCCAGTAGTGTAGCGGGATACTACAATGAGCAGTTCTTC. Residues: CASSVAGYYNEQFF.

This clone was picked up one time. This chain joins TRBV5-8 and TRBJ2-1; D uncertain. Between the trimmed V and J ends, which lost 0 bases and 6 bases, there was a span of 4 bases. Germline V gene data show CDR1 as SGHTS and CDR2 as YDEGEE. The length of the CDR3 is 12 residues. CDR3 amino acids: CASSLAVNEQFF. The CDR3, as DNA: TGTGCCAGCAGCTTGGCGGTCAATGAGCAGTTCTTC. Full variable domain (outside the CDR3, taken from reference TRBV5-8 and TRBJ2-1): EAGVTQSPTHLIKTRGQQATLRCSPISGHTSVYWYQQALGLGLQFLLWYDEGEERNRGNFPPRFSGRQFPNYSSELNVNALELEDSALYLCASSLAVNEQFFGPGTRLTVL.

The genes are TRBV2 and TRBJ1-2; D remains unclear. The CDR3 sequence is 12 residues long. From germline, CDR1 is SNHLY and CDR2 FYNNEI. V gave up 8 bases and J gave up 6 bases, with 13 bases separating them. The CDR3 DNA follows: TGTGCCAGCTCCGACGACCGACATGGCTACACCTTC. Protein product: CASSDDRHGYTF.

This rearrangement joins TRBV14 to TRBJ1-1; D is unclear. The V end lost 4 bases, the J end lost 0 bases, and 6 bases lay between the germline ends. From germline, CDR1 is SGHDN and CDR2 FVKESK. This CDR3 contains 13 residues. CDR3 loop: CASSPNLNTEAFF. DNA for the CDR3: TGTGCCAGCAGCCCCAACCTGAACACTGAAGCTTTCTTT.

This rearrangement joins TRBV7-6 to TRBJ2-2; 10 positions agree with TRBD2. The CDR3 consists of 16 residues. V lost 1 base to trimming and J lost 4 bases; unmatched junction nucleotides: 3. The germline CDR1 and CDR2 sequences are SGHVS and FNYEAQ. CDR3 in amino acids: CASSLVTSGTTGELFF. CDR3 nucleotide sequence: TGTGCCAGCAGCTTAGTTACTAGCGGGACCACCGGGGAGCTGTTTTTT. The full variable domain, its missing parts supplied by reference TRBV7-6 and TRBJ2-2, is GAGVSQSPRYKVTKRGQDVALRCDPISGHVSLYWYRQALGQGPEFLTYFNYEAQQDKSGLPNDRFSAERPEGSISTLTIQRTEQRDSAMYRCASSLVTSGTTGELFFGEGSRLTVL.

CDR3 protein: CASSLDRGRVYEQYF. The CDR3 DNA sequence: TGTGCCAGCAGCTTGGACAGGGGGCGCGTCTACGAGCAGTACTTC. This chain links TRBV7-8 with TRBJ2-7; 11 nucleotides line up with TRBD1. CDR1 and CDR2 from the germline V gene are SGHVS and FQNEAQ. V lost 3 bases to trimming and J lost 3 bases; unmatched junction nucleotides: 4. CDR3 length equals 15 residues.

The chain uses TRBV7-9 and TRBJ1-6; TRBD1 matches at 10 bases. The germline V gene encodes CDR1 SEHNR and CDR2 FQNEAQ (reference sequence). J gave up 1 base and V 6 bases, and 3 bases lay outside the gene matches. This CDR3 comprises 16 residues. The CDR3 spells CASRSGQGSYNSPLHF. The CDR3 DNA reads TGTGCCAGCAGATCGGGACAGGGGTCCTATAATTCACCCCTCCACTTT.

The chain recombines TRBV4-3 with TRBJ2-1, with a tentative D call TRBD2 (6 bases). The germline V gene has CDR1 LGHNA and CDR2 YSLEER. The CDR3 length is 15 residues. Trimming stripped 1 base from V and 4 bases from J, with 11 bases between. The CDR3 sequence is CASSQARGLYNEQFF. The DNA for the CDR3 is TGCGCCAGCAGCCAAGCTCGGGGACTTTACAATGAGCAGTTCTTC.

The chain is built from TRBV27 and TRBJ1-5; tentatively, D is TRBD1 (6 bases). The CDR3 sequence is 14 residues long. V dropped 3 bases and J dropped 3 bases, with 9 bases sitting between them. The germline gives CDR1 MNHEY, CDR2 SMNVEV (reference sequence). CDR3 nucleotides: TGTGCCAGCAGTTTCAACAGGGCCAATCAGCCCCAGCATTTT. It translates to CASSFNRANQPQHF.

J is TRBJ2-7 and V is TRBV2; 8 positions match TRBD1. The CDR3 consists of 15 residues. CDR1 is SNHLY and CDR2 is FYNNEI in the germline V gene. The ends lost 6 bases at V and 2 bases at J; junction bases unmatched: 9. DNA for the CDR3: TGTGCCAGCAGAAAGGCCGGACAGGGAACCTACGAGCAGTACTTC. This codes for CASRKAGQGTYEQYF.

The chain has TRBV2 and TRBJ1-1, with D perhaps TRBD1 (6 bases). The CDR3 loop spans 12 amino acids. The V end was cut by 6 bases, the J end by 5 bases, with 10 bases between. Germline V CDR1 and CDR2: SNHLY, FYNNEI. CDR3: CASSPQGTEAFF. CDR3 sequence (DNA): TGTGCCAGCAGCCCACAGGGTACTGAAGCTTTCTTT.

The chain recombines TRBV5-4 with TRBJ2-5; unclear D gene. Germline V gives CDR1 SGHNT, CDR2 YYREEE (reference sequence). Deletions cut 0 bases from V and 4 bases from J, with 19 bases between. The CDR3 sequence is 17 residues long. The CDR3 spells CASSLGATGPLLETQYF. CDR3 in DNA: TGTGCCAGCAGCTTGGGGGCCACGGGTCCCTTGTTAGAGACCCAGTACTTC.